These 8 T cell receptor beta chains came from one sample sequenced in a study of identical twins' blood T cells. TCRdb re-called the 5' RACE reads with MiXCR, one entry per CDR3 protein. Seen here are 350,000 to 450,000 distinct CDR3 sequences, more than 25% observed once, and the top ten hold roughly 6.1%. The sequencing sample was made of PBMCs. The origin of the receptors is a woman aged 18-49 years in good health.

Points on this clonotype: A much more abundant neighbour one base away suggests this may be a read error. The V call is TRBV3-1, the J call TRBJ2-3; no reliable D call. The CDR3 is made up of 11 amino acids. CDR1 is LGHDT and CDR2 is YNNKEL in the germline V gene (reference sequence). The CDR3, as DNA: TGTGCCATCAGCATGGCAGATACGCAGTATTTT. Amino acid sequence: CAISMADTQYF.

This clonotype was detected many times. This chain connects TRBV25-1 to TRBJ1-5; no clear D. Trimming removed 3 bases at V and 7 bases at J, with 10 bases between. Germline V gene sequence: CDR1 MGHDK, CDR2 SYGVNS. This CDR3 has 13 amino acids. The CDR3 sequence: CASSDEETQPQHF. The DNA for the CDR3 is TGTGCCAGCAGTGACGAGGAAACCCAGCCCCAGCATTTT. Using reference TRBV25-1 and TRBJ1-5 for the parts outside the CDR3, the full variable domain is EADIYQTPRYLVIGTGKKITLECSQTMGHDKMYWYQQDPGMELHLIHYSYGVNSTEKGDLSSESTVSRIRTEHFPLTLESARPSHTSQYLCASSDEETQPQHFGDGTRLSIL.

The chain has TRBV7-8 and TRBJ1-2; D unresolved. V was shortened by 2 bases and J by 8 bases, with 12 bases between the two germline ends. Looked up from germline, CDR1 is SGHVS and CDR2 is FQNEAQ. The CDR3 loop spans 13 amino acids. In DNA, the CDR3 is TGTGCCAGCAGCTTAATGTTCGCGGCCGGCTACACCTTC. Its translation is CASSLMFAAGYTF.

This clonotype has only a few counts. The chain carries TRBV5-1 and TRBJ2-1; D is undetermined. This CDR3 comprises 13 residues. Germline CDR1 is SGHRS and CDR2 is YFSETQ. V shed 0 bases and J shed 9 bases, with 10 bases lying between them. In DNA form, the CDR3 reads TGCGCCAGCAGCTTGGGGTCCGATGGTGAGCAGTTCTTC. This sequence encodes CASSLGSDGEQFF.

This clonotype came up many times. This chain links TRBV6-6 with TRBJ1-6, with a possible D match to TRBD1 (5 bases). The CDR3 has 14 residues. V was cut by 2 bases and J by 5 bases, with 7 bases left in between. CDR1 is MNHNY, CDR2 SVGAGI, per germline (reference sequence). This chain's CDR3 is CASSYGTDNSPLHF. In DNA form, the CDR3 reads TGTGCCAGCAGTTACGGGACTGATAATTCACCCCTCCACTTT.

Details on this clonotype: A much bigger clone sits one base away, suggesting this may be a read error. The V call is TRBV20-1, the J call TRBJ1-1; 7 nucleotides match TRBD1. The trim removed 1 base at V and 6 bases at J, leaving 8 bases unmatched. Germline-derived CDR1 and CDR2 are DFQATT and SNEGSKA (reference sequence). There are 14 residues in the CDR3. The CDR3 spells CSARVRGQTAEAFF. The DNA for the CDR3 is TGCAGTGCTAGAGTGAGGGGACAGACAGCTGAAGCTTTCTTT.

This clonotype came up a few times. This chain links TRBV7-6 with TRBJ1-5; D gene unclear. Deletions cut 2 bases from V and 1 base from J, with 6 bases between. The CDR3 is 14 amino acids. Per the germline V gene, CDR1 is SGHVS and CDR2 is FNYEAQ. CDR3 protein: CASSLSPSNQPQHF. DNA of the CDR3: TGTGCCAGCAGCTTATCACCCAGCAATCAGCCCCAGCATTTT.

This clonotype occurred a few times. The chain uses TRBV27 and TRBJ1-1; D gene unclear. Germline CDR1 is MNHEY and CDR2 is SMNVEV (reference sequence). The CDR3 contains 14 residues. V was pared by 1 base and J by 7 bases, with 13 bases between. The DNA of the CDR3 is TGTGCCAGCAGTTTATGGTCCCTGGCGGATGAAGCTTTCTTT. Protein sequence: CASSLWSLADEAFF.